What follows describes a single T cell receptor (beta chain). The data originate from a study of CD8 T cells in Susac syndrome. Random-hexamer reverse transcription was applied to about 0.45 to 1 ug RNA. The TCR beta CDR3 was amplified by immunoSEQ multiplex PCR across 54 Vbeta, 13 Jbeta. TCRdb independently ran MiXCR on the immunoSEQ multiplex PCR reads; one entry per CDR3 protein. The sample shows hundreds of thousands of distinct CDR3 sequences, 85% to 95% of them seen only once. In Susac syndrome patients, recently defined diagnostic criteria for definite or probable disease were met. TEMRA cells were enriched by FACS, and CD4+ and CD8+ T cells were negatively isolated. Germline CDR1 is SGDLS and CDR2 is YYNGEE. The V and J ends lost 6 bases and 6 bases respectively, with 19 bases between them. This CDR3 spans 15 amino acids.

The chain carries TRBV9 and TRBJ2-4; D remains unclear. This TCR was sampled from a human donor with Susac syndrome. The sample taken for sequencing was CD4+ T cells from PBMCs. CDR3: CASTPTDSLRNIQYF. In nucleotides, the CDR3 is TGTGCCAGCACCCCTACCGACTCCCTGAGAAACATTCAGTACTTC.